The rows below give T cell receptor beta chains drawn from one sample of a study of cytomegalovirus exposure and HLA in healthy donors. The assay was immunoSEQ multiplex PCR, and TCRdb's table has in-frame clones only and misses some. This table holds approximately 130,000 clones, around 70% found once. Source material: PBMCs. The receptor set was obtained from a man aged 30 to 39 in good health and CMV-seronegative. CDR3s include the opening cysteine and the closing phenylalanine or tryptophan. The D gene is left open where the match is weak. Clone size is stated in some rows and not others, as once, few, many or a class when expanded.

cdr3_nt cdr3_aa j_call clone_size d_call v_call
TGTGCCACCGCGTCGGGTCGCTATGGCTACACCTTC CATASGRYGYTF TRBJ1-2 - - TRBV10-3
TGTGCCAGCTCACCAGGTAGGAACACTGAAGCTTTCTTT CASSPGRNTEAFF TRBJ1-1 - - TRBV18
TGTGCCAGCAGCTTAGTGGCTAGCGGGTCCTACGAGCAGTACTTC CASSLVASGSYEQYF TRBJ2-7 few TRBD2 TRBV13
TGCGCCAGCAGCCGGACAGGGGGCGGCAATCAGCCCCAGCATTTT CASSRTGGGNQPQHF TRBJ1-5 - TRBD1 TRBV5-1
TGTGCCGCCCTAACGACAGGGGACGCCACAGATACGCAGTATTTT CAALTTGDATDTQYF TRBJ2-3 - TRBD1 TRBV2
TGTGCCAGCAGCGTTGAGGTGCTAGCGGGTATGGAGACCCAGTACTTC CASSVEVLAGMETQYF TRBJ2-5 - TRBD2 TRBV9
TGTGCCAGCAGTTTAAGCGGGGTTTGGGCTGAAGCTTTCTTT CASSLSGVWAEAFF TRBJ1-1 - - TRBV28
TGTGCCAGCAGTTACTCTCGGGACACTGAAGCTTTCTTT CASSYSRDTEAFF TRBJ1-1 - - TRBV6-5
TGTGCCAGCCTCCTCAGTTTTAACTATAATTCACCCCTCCACTTT CASLLSFNYNSPLHF TRBJ1-6 - - TRBV6-1
TGTGCCAGCTCCGGGGGTAGCAATCAGCCCCAGCATTTT CASSGGSNQPQHF TRBJ1-5 - - TRBV6-5
TGTGCCTGGAGTGGGGCCCGACAGAGAATCTACGAGCAGTACTTC CAWSGARQRIYEQYF TRBJ2-7 few - TRBV30
TGTGCCAGCAGCCAATTTTGGACAGGGGGCAGCACAGATACGCAGTATTTT CASSQFWTGGSTDTQYF TRBJ2-3 - TRBD1 TRBV7-8
TGTGCCAGCAGTTTTCCGTCAGGGGGCGGTTATAGCAATCAGCCCCAGCATTTT CASSFPSGGGYSNQPQHF TRBJ1-5 - TRBD1 TRBV28
TGTGCCAGTAGACCGGGACAGGGAAGTTGGGGAAATCAGCCCCAGCATTTT CASRPGQGSWGNQPQHF TRBJ1-5 - TRBD1 TRBV28
TGCGCCAGCAGCTTAACAGGGAATGGCGGCTACACCTTC CASSLTGNGGYTF TRBJ1-2 once - TRBV5-1
TGCAGCGTTCACTTCGTGACAGGGGCCTACGAGCAGTACTTC CSVHFVTGAYEQYF TRBJ2-7 few TRBD1 TRBV29-1
TGTGCCGGTCGGGAGAGTAGCAATCAGCCCCAGCATTTT CAGRESSNQPQHF TRBJ1-5 - - TRBV6-1
TGCGCCAGCAGCCAAGGGCGACTAGCGGGAGAAAACCACGAGCAGTACTTC CASSQGRLAGENHEQYF TRBJ2-7 - TRBD2 TRBV4-3
TGCGCCAGCAGCCAAGTCCCGGGGGGTGGAGGTCGCGAGCAGTACTTC CASSQVPGGGGREQYF TRBJ2-7 - TRBD2 TRBV4-1
TGTGCCAGCAGCGTAACAGATGGGGCCCTCGATACGCAGTATTTT CASSVTDGALDTQYF TRBJ2-3 - - TRBV9
TGTGCCAGCAGCCAAATAAACACGGGGAACGAGCAGTACTTC CASSQINTGNEQYF TRBJ2-7 - - TRBV14
TGCGCCAGCAGCCAAGGACAGCGGGGTTCACCCCTCCACTTT CASSQGQRGSPLHF TRBJ1-6 - - TRBV4-3
TGCGCCAGCAGCCAAGACAGCGGGGGGTTGTCCGGGGAGCTGTTTTTT CASSQDSGGLSGELFF TRBJ2-2 - TRBD2 TRBV4-3
TGTGCCTGGAGCGTCTTGTACAGGGGAAATCAGCCCCAGCATTTT CAWSVLYRGNQPQHF TRBJ1-5 - TRBD1 TRBV30
TGCAGCGCCTCGGACTCGACGAACATTCAGTACTTC CSASDSTNIQYF TRBJ2-4 - - TRBV29-1
TGTGCCTGGAGTGTACTCTTAGAGACCCAGTACTTC CAWSVLLETQYF TRBJ2-5 few - TRBV30
TGTGCCAGTAGTATAGGAAATGGGCACGAGCAGTACTTC CASSIGNGHEQYF TRBJ2-7 - - TRBV19
TGTGCCAGCAGCTTTGGACAGGGGGTCAGCAATCAGCCCCAGCATTTT CASSFGQGVSNQPQHF TRBJ1-5 - TRBD1 TRBV11-1
TGTGCCAGCAGCTTAGTAGACGAGCAGTACTTC CASSLVDEQYF TRBJ2-7 - - TRBV7-2
TGCAGCGTTGGTCCGGACACGATCTACGAGCAGTACTTC CSVGPDTIYEQYF TRBJ2-7 - - TRBV29-1